This TCR beta chain was documented in a study of shared clonotypes between healthy human individuals (TCRdb year 2020). In terms of the full investigation: The cohort comprised two women and a few men aged 18 to 49 years. To estimate repertoire size and how much clonotype sharing occurs between individuals, the study deeply sequenced the blood TCR repertoires of several healthy adults. For each donor, CD4 naive and CD4 memory were each run on three plates, CD8 naive on two plates, and CD8 memory on one plate. Different laboratories and diverse techniques were used to prepare libraries and sequence TCR repertoires, to increase sequencing depth and limit assay-specific biases. Leukapheresis yielded between about 0.85 and 9.5 billion PBMCs per donor.

The junction shows trimming of 2 bases on V and 5 bases on J, plus 9 bases between the germline ends. Inclusive of the bounding cysteine and phenylalanine, the CDR3 is 13 residues long. Left in the record is the CDR3 DNA by itself, 39 bases read in frame from the first base. CDR1 SGHVS and CDR2 FQNEAQ were looked up in the germline V gene. This clone was found many times. Its antigen is unknown. No much larger clone exists at a distance of one base, and base qualities are not known. Using the deep immunoSEQ assay, multiplex PCR amplified TCR CDR3 regions from genomic DNA. Extracted genomic DNA from each cell subset was spread evenly across all wells of several immunoSEQ 96-well plates, with each plate serving as a replicate. For sorted subsets, each replicate PCR was loaded with roughly 200 ng genomic DNA, equivalent to 30,000 or so T cell genomes. Purified libraries were quantified with a Qubit 3.0 fluorometer, sized on a Bioanalyzer 2100, and re-quantified with the KAPA Library Quantification kit. Each immunoSEQ 96-well plate was sequenced on its own single-read 150-cycle Illumina NextSeq 550 flow cell. As for how the authors treated the data: The immunoSEQ output contained only junctional sequences without quality scores, so filtering could not match that applied to full-length reads. Sequences were annotated with PyIR, a Python wrapper for IgBLAST v1.9, using IMGT germline references to assign V/J genes and CDR3. Any read was removed if the V/J assignment was weak (E-value above 1e-6), the CDR3 was missing, or the read contained stop codons, out-of-frame junctions, or ambiguous translated residues. V3J clonotypes were defined as sequences sharing an identical inferred V gene, J gene, and CDR3 amino acid sequence. Percentage overlap between repertoires was computed as shared unique clonotypes divided by the size of the smaller repertoire. Three approaches were used to assess repertoire richness: RTK rarefaction, the Chao1 estimator, and Recon v2.1 estimates of unobserved clonotypes. Generation probabilities were computed with OLGA for all TCRbeta clonotypes obtained by the gDNA method from four donors. TCRdb took this table from immuneACCESS and kept in-frame rearrangements with V and J called. Such tables lack part of the clones; where checked against another copy, unresolved V genes explain under half of the gap, and the rest is unexplained. V and J calls and clone size follow that table, whereas D and trimming were derived from the DNA. The sample contains nearly 1,000,000 clones, roughly 72% of them found a single time. Approximately 1.5% of the sample lies in the top ten.

What the research found in general, with its limitations: Only blood was sampled, and tissue TCR repertoires likely differ from those in blood. Higher generation probabilities were observed for clonotypes shared by all four sorted-subset donors than for non-shared clonotypes. Across a few donors, around 5% of naive CD4, roughly 3.3% of naive CD8, about 2% of memory CD4, and 0.4% of memory CD8 clonotypes were shared. Pairwise subsampling indicated that sequencing depth was expected to affect the degree of clonotype sharing among donors. Because the study included only a small number of donors, the genetic and exposure-history diversity represented was limited. Incomplete sequencing was indicated by rarefaction of sorted-subset datasets, despite the large sequencing depth. Estimated clonotype richness was generally larger for naive than for memory subsets.

Donors were healthy HIV-negative adults with no recently reported acute infections or vaccinations. All donors were Caucasian adults living in Nashville, Tennessee, USA. CD4+ T cells were enriched through magnetic negative selection, after which naive cells were positively selected on CD45RA and the remaining negative fraction served as the memory subset. Blood was collected by leukapheresis, and PBMCs were isolated by Ficoll-Histopaque density gradient centrifugation and then cryopreserved in liquid nitrogen vapor phase. Purity and quantity of every magnetically sorted T cell population were checked by analytical flow cytometry. Genomic DNA was isolated from every sorted fraction and measured by UV absorbance on a Nanodrop 2000c.

This sequence originates from a man aged 18-30 years in good health. The sample taken for sequencing was memory CD4+ T cells sorted from blood. Read against the paper, the sample's cell subset or site label means: CD45RA-negative fraction. The V and J genes are TRBV7-8 and TRBJ1-1; possibly the D gene is TRBD1, per 6 matching bases. The CDR3 is CASSLTGRTEAFF. The nucleotides read TGTGCCAGCAGCTTAACAGGGAGGACTGAAGCTTTCTTT.